The next 8 T cell receptor beta chains were all read from a single sample in a study of blood T cell repertoires in COVID-19. Produced via immunoSEQ multiplex PCR; TCRdb's table is partial and in-frame only. The sample holds about 75,000 clones, 60% to 85% seen once. The sample taken for sequencing was peripheral blood. The receptors were gathered from an elderly woman with active or convalescent COVID-19.

This clone has just one count. CDR3 loop: CAARRDLNEKLFF. The CDR3 coding sequence is TGTGCCGCCCGCCGGGATCTTAATGAAAAACTGTTTTTT. The chain uses TRBV10-3 and TRBJ1-4; D is uncertain. Germline CDR1 is ENHRY and CDR2 is SYGVKD. The germline V and J ends were trimmed by 11 bases and 4 bases, with 14 bases remaining between them. This CDR3 is built from 13 residues.

The chain employs TRBV20-1 and TRBJ2-7, with 7 bases aligning to TRBD1. CDR1 DFQATT and CDR2 SNEGSKA come from the germline V gene (reference sequence). J gave up 4 bases and V 3 bases, and 6 bases lay outside the gene matches. The CDR3 is 13 residues long. The CDR3 loop is CSASWDRVYEQYF. The CDR3 DNA reads TGCAGTGCTAGTTGGGACAGAGTTTACGAGCAGTACTTC.

The rearrangement links TRBV18 to TRBJ2-7; TRBD1 aligns across 9 bases. Germline CDR1 and CDR2: KGHSH and LQKENI. J was trimmed by 6 bases and V by 4 bases; bases with no gene match: 7. The CDR3 totals 14 residues. The CDR3 sequence: CASSLGQGMGEQYF. The CDR3 coding sequence is TGTGCCAGCTCACTGGGACAGGGAATGGGCGAGCAGTACTTC.

The DNA of the CDR3 is TGTGCCAGCAGCCCCACCTACAATGAGCAGTTCTTC. Translated, it gives CASSPTYNEQFF. The chain carries TRBV9 and TRBJ2-1; D not certain. Deletions cut 4 bases from V and 2 bases from J, with 4 bases between. The CDR3 consists of 12 residues. The germline V gene has CDR1 SGDLS and CDR2 YYNGEE.

In this sample, this clone turned up a few times. The gene calls are TRBV7-9 and TRBJ1-4, with D possibly TRBD1 on 5 matching bases. This CDR3 region has 16 residues. Trimming shortened V by 3 bases and J by 4 bases, and 15 bases separated the two germline ends. From germline, CDR1 is SEHNR and CDR2 FQNEAQ (reference sequence). The CDR3 DNA follows: TGTGCCAGCAGCTTGGCTTCAGGGAAATTTAATGAAAAACTGTTTTTT. Amino acid sequence: CASSLASGKFNEKLFF.

The chain has TRBV5-1 and TRBJ2-1; D not certain. Germline assignment: CDR1 SGHRS and CDR2 YFSETQ. CDR3 length: 14 residues. The V and J ends lost 3 bases and 3 bases respectively, with 10 bases between them. The CDR3 loop reads CASSSNSDYNEQFF. The CDR3 DNA sequence: TGCGCCAGCAGCTCCAACAGTGACTACAATGAGCAGTTCTTC.

V and J are TRBV7-6 and TRBJ2-2, with 8 bases lining up with TRBD1. The germline V gene has CDR1 SGHVS and CDR2 FNYEAQ. There are 18 residues in the CDR3. The trim removed 3 bases at V and 2 bases at J, leaving 11 bases unmatched. In DNA, the CDR3 is TGTGCCAGCAGCTTCGGGACAGGCGCCCAAATTAACACCGGGGAGCTGTTTTTT. It specifies CASSFGTGAQINTGELFF.

This chain joins TRBV24-1 and TRBJ1-2; 10 bases align to TRBD1. Germline V lookup: CDR1 KGHDR, CDR2 SFDVKD. The CDR3 totals 15 residues. V shed 6 bases, J shed 6 bases, and the junction held 9 bases outside the gene matches. DNA for the CDR3: TGTGCCACCAGTCCGGCGGGACAGGGGACTAATGGCTACACCTTC. This gives the protein CATSPAGQGTNGYTF.